This T cell receptor (beta chain) originates from a study of cytomegalovirus exposure and HLA in healthy donors. Study background: In a later analysis, the roughly 130 validation repertoires were reported to have used the same platform as the approximately 670 first-cohort repertoires. Study-wide results and limits: First-cohort TCR clusters tended to co-occur in the roughly 120 validation repertoires, a later analysis found. With high specificity and sensitivity, the classifier reportedly diagnosed cytomegalovirus status.

Measured with immunoSEQ multiplex PCR; TCRdb has only the in-frame clones, and not every one. The profile shows about 160,000 clones, under 90% of them singletons. Turning to this clone: Antigen unknown.

Sequences were obtained from PBMCs. This TCR was recovered from a woman aged 18-30 years in good health and CMV-seropositive.

The CDR3 DNA reads TGTGCCAGCAGCTTTTCGGGGATGAACACTGAAGCTTTCTTT. Translating gives CASSFSGMNTEAFF. The chain is built from TRBV11-2 and TRBJ1-1; no reliable D call. V was cut by 3 bases and J by 0 bases, with 8 bases left in between. Germline lookup yields CDR1 SGHAT and CDR2 FQNNGV. The CDR3 extends over 14 amino acids.